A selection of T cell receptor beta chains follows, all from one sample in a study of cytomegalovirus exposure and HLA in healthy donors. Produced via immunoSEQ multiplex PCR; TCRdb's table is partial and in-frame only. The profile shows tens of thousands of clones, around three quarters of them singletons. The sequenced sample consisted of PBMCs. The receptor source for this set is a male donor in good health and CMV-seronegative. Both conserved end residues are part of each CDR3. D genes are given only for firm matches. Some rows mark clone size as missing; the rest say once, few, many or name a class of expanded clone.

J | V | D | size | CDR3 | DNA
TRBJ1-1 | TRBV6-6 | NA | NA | CASRSTGMNTEAFF | TGTGCCAGCAGGTCAACCGGGATGAACACTGAAGCTTTCTTT
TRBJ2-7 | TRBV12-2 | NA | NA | CASRLRQGAILGTYEQYF | TGTGCAAGTCGCTTGAGACAGGGGGCAATTTTGGGTACCTACGAGCAGTACTTC
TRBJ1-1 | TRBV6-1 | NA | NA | CASSRTGTFAEAFF | TGTGCCAGCAGCCGGACCGGGACTTTTGCTGAAGCTTTCTTT
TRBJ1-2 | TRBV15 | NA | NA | CATSRDRKGYGYTF | TGTGCCACCAGCAGAGATAGGAAGGGGTATGGCTACACCTTC
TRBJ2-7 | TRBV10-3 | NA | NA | CAITEGQGFYEQYF | TGTGCCATCACTGAGGGGCAGGGCTTTTACGAGCAGTACTTC
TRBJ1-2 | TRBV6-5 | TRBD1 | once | CASSLVGGNIDGYTF | TGTGCCAGCAGCCTCGTAGGGGGCAATATCGATGGCTACACCTTC
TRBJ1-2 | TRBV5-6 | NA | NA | CASSLAGPFNYGYTF | TGTGCCAGCAGCTTGGCAGGCCCCTTTAACTATGGCTACACCTTC
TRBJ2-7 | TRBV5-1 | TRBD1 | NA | CASSSASQGAYEQYF | TGCGCCAGCAGCTCAGCGAGTCAGGGGGCCTACGAGCAGTACTTC
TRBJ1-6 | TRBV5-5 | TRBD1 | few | CASSPTDRAYNSPLHF | TGTGCCAGCAGCCCTACTGACAGGGCCTATAATTCACCCCTCCACTTT
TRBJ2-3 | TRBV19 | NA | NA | CASSGGALADTQYF | TGTGCCAGTAGTGGGGGGGCATTGGCAGATACGCAGTATTTT
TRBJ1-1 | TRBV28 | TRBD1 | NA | CASSLMTGRNTEAFF | TGTGCCAGCAGTTTAATGACAGGGAGGAACACTGAAGCTTTCTTT
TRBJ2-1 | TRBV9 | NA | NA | CASSVGFEGTEQFF | TGTGCCAGCAGCGTAGGATTTGAGGGGACAGAGCAGTTCTTC
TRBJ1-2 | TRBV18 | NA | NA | CASSPELPTNYGYTF | TGTGCCAGCTCACCCGAGTTACCGACTAACTATGGCTACACCTTC
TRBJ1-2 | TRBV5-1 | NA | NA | CASSSGGGFSYGYTF | TGCGCCAGCAGCTCCGGCGGGGGCTTTTCCTATGGCTACACCTTC
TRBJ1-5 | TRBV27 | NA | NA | CASSLRQLDQPQHF | TGTGCCAGCAGTTTGAGGCAGCTTGATCAGCCCCAGCATTTT
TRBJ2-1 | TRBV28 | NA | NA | CASSGGVDEQFF | TGTGCCAGCAGTGGGGGCGTGGATGAGCAGTTCTTC
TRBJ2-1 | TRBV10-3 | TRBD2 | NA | CAIRVSGGEYEQFF | TGTGCCATCAGGGTCAGCGGGGGGGAGTATGAGCAGTTCTTC
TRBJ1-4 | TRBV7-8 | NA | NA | CASSLPDSNEKLFF | TGTGCCAGCAGCTTACCAGATTCAAATGAAAAACTGTTTTTT
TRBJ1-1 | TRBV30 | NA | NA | CAWSAGGDTEAFF | TGTGCCTGGAGTGCGGGAGGAGACACTGAAGCTTTCTTT
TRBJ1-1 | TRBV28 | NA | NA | CASLTFIRQAGNTEAFF | TGTGCCAGTTTAACATTTATAAGACAGGCAGGAAACACTGAAGCTTTCTTT
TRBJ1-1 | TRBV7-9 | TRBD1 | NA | CASSLAMTGGTEAFF | TGTGCCAGCAGCTTAGCGATGACAGGGGGCACTGAAGCTTTCTTT
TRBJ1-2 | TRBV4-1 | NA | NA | CASSQEGVWDYGYTF | TGCGCCAGCAGCCAAGAAGGAGTGTGGGACTATGGCTACACCTTC
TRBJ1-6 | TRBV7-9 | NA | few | CASSPGQPYSPLHF | TGTGCCAGCAGCCCCGGACAGCCTTATTCACCCCTCCACTTT
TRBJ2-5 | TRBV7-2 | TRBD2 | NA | CASSLGASGRETQYF | TGTGCCAGCAGCTTAGGGGCTAGCGGTAGGGAGACCCAGTACTTC
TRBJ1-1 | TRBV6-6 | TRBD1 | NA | CASSFLVTGDTEAFF | TGTGCCAGCAGTTTCCTCGTTACAGGGGACACTGAAGCTTTCTTT
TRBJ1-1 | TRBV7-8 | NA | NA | CASSPGHLNTEAFF | TGTGCCAGCAGCCCGGGACACCTGAACACTGAAGCTTTCTTT
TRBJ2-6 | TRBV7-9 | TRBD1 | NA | CSSSTGDRASGANVLTF | TGTTCCAGCAGCACCGGAGACAGGGCCTCTGGGGCCAACGTCCTGACTTTC
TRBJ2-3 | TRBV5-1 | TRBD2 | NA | CASRTGLAGGGTDTQYF | TGCGCCAGCAGAACGGGACTAGCGGGGGGGGGCACAGATACGCAGTATTTT
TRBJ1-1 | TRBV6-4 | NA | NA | CASSPEGMNTEAFF | TGTGCCAGCAGTCCGGAGGGAATGAACACTGAAGCTTTCTTT
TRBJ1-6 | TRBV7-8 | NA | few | CASSYQNRRHNSPLHF | TGTGCCAGCAGCTACCAAAACAGGCGTCATAATTCACCCCTCCACTTT
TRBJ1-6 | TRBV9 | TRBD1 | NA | CASSPGTVNSPLHF | TGTGCCAGCAGCCCGGGGACAGTGAATTCACCCCTCCACTTT
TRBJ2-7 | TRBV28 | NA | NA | CATYDSYSYEQYF | TGTGCCACCTACGACTCCTACTCCTACGAGCAGTACTTC
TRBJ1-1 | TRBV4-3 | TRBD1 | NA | CASSHTTGRRTEAFF | TGCGCCAGCAGCCACACGACAGGGAGAAGAACTGAAGCTTTCTTT
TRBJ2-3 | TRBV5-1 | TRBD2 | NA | CASRLAGSTDTQYF | TGCGCCAGCAGACTAGCGGGTAGCACAGATACGCAGTATTTT
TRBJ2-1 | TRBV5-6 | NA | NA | CASSPGPQGEQFF | TGTGCCAGCAGCCCAGGGCCCCAGGGTGAGCAGTTCTTC
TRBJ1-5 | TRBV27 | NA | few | CASSLQGMGQPQHF | TGTGCCAGCAGTCTACAGGGAATGGGTCAGCCCCAGCATTTT
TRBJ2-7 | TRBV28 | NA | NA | CASRLGQAKRQYF | TGTGCCAGCAGGTTGGGGCAGGCTAAGAGGCAGTACTTC